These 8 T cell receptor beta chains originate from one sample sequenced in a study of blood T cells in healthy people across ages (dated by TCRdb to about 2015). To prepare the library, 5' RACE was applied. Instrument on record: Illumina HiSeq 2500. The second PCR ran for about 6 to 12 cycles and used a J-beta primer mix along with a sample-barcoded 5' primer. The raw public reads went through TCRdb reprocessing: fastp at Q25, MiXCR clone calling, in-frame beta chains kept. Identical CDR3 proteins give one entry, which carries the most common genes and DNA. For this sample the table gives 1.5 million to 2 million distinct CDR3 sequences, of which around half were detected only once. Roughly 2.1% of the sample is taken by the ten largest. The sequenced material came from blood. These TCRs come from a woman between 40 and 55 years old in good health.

The CDR3 DNA sequence: TGCGCCAGCAGCTTGCTCCCGGAGGACATGGGCTACACCTTC. Protein: CASSLLPEDMGYTF. J is TRBJ1-2 and V is TRBV5-1; D is perhaps TRBD1 (5 bases). The CDR3 is 14 amino acids. From germline, CDR1 is SGHRS and CDR2 YFSETQ. Trimming shortened V by 1 base and J by 8 bases, and 15 bases separated the two germline ends.

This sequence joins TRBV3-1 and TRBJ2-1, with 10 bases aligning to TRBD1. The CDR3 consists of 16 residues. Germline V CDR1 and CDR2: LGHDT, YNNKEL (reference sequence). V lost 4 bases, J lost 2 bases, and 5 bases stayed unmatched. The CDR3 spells CASSRRDRGAYNEQFF. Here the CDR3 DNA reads TGTGCCAGCAGCCGCCGGGACAGGGGCGCCTACAATGAGCAGTTCTTC.

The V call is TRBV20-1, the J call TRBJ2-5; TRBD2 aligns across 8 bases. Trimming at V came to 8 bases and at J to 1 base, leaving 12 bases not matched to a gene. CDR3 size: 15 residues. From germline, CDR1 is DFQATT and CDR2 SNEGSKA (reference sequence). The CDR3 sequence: CSPRLRRGAQETQYF. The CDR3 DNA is TGCAGTCCCCGGTTACGGCGGGGGGCCCAAGAGACCCAGTACTTC.

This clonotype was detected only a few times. Written as DNA, the CDR3 is TGTGCCAGCAACAGGGACAGGGGGGCAGATACGCAGTATTTT. Amino acids: CASNRDRGADTQYF. This chain joins TRBV12-3 or TRBV12-4 and TRBJ2-3, with 11 positions matching TRBD1. This CDR3 spans 14 amino acids. V was clipped by 7 bases and J by 4 bases; unmatched bases: 4.

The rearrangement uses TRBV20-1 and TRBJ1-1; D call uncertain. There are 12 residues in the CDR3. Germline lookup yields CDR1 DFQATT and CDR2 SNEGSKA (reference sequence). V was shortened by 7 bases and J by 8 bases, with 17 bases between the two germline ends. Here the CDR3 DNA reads TGCAGTGGCCGGCCTTGGGGAGCCGAAGCTTTCTTT. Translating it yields CSGRPWGAEAFF.

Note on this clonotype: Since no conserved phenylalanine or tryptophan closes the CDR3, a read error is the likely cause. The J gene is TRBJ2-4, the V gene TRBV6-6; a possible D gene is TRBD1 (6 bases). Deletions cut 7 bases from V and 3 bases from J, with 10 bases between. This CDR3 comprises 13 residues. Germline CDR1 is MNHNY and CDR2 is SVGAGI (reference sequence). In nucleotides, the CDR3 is TGTGCCAGCATGGGGGCGGACAAAAACATTCAGTACGTC. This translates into CASMGADKNIQYV.

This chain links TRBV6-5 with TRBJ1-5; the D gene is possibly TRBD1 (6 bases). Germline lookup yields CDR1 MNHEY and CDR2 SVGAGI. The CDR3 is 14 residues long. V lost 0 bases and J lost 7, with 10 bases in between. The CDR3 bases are TGTGCCAGCAGTTACTCCAATACAGGGCAGCCCCAGCATTTT. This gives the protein CASSYSNTGQPQHF.

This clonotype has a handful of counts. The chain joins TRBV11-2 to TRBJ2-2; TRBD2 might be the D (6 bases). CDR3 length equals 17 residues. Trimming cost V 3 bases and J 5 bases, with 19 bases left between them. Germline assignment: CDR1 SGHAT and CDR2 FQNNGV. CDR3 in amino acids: CASSFGGSALRTGELFF. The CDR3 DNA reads TGTGCCAGCAGCTTTGGGGGGAGTGCCCTGAGGACCGGGGAGCTGTTTTTT.